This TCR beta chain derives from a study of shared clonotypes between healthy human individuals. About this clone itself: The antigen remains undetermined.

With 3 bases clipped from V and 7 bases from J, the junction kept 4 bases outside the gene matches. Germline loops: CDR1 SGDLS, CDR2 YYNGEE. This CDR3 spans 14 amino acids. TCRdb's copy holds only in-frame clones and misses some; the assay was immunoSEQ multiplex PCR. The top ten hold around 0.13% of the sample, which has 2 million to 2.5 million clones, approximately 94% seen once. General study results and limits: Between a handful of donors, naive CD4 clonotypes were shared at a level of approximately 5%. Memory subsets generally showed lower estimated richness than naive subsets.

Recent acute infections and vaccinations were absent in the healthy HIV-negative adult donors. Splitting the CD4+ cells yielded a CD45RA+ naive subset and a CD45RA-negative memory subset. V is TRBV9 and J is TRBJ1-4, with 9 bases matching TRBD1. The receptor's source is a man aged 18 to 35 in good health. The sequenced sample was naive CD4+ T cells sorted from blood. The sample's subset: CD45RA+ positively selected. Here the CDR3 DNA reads TGTGCCAGCAGCGATACGGACAGGGGTGAAAAACTGTTTTTT. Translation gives CASSDTDRGEKLFF. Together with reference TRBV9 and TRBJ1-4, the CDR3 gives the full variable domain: DSGVTQTPKHLITATGQRVTLRCSPRSGDLSVYWYQQSLDQGLQFLIQYYNGEERAKGNILERFSAQQFPDLHSELNLSSLELGDSALYFCASSDTDRGEKLFFGSGTQLSVL.